This TCR beta chain is drawn from a study of blood T cell repertoires in COVID-19. Study as a whole: The study drew acute and convalescent COVID-19 samples from the United States, Italy and Spain. The analysed material was cDNA or gDNA that came from T cells, B-cell-depleted T cells, or PBMCs.

As handled by the study authors: Amplifying reference gene primers gave estimates of nucleated cell counts. TCRdb keeps only in-frame clones here, not all; method: immunoSEQ multiplex PCR. That table gives V, J and clone size, and the DNA gave D and trimming. The sample carries around 140,000 clones, approximately 87% recorded once. V lost 8 bases and J lost 4, with 14 bases in between. CDR1 is MNHEY, CDR2 SVGAGI, per germline. This CDR3 is built from 13 residues. The rearrangement joins TRBV6-5 to TRBJ1-2; maybe TRBD1 (5 bases). The origin of this receptor is a woman aged 45-65 years with active or convalescent COVID-19. The specimen was peripheral blood. The CDR3 sequence is CASRGRGSYGYTF. DNA of the CDR3: TGTGCCAGCCGAGGACGGGGGAGCTATGGCTACACCTTC.